One and the same sample provided the 25 T cell receptor beta chains below, sequenced in a study of identifying expanded T cells in peripheral blood. Repertoires were generated with immunoSEQ multiplex PCR, while TCRdb's copy carries only in-frame clones and drops some. The sample records tens of thousands of clones, more than 75% being singletons. Sequencing was carried out using blood. The source is a person aged 18 to 75 in good health.

J is TRBJ1-4 and V is TRBV2, with 7 bases aligning to TRBD1. Looked up from germline, CDR1 is SNHLY and CDR2 is FYNNEI. CDR3 length equals 14 residues. V trimming: 6 bases; J trimming: 8 bases; junction bases outside the gene matches: 9. The CDR3 sequence is CASRDRTGREKLFF. The DNA for the CDR3 is TGTGCCAGCAGGGACAGGACAGGACGGGAAAAACTGTTTTTT.

The genes are TRBV2 and TRBJ1-2; possible D gene TRBD1, 6 bases. The V end was cut by 5 bases, the J end by 6 bases, with 13 bases between. The CDR3 spans 13 residues. The germline V gene encodes CDR1 SNHLY and CDR2 FYNNEI. Here the CDR3 DNA reads TGTGCCAGCAGTTGCCAGGGGTTCGATGGCTACACCTTC. Protein sequence: CASSCQGFDGYTF.

This chain joins TRBV7-2 and TRBJ2-5; D unresolved. Trimming removed 5 bases at V and 4 bases at J, with 11 bases between. The CDR3 is 13 amino acids. CDR1 is SGHTA and CDR2 is FQGNSA in the germline V gene. Written as DNA, the CDR3 is TGTGCCAGCAGCCTCCTCGGTGGAGAGACCCAGTACTTC. Protein sequence: CASSLLGGETQYF.

This sequence joins TRBV19 and TRBJ2-7; D remains unclear. V was shortened by 4 bases and J by 3 bases, with 4 bases between the two germline ends. Germline V gene lookup returns CDR1 LNHDA and CDR2 SQIVND (reference sequence). The CDR3 runs 11 residues. As DNA, the CDR3 is TGTGCCAGTAGTAGGGGCTACGAGCAGTACTTC. As protein: CASSRGYEQYF.

The chain has TRBV5-1 and TRBJ2-7; no clear D. V lost 0 bases and J 4 bases, leaving 11 bases between the germline ends. Germline V CDR1 and CDR2: SGHRS, YFSETQ. This CDR3 comprises 14 residues. CDR3 region: CASSLGARIYEQYF. In nucleotides, the CDR3 is TGCGCCAGCAGCTTGGGAGCGCGCATTTACGAGCAGTACTTC.

The gene calls are TRBV2 and TRBJ1-6, with D unclear. The V end was cut by 1 base, the J end by 6 bases, with 7 bases between. The V gene's germline CDR1 is SNHLY and CDR2 FYNNEI. The CDR3 totals 14 residues. CDR3 in amino acids: CASSEGRINSPLHF. As DNA, the CDR3 is TGTGCCAGCAGTGAAGGCAGAATTAATTCACCCCTCCACTTT.

This clone was seen only once. V is TRBV7-9 and J is TRBJ2-7; D may be TRBD1 (6 bases). The CDR3 has 15 amino acids. Germline CDR1 is SEHNR and CDR2 is FQNEAQ (reference sequence). V was cut by 10 bases and J by 5 bases, with 24 bases left in between. CDR3 loop: CATTGTSWGQNEQYF. The CDR3 DNA reads as TGTGCCACCACAGGGACCTCGTGGGGGCAGAACGAGCAGTACTTC.

The V call is TRBV2, the J call TRBJ1-1, with 7 bases matching TRBD1. Per germline, CDR1 SNHLY and CDR2 FYNNEI. CDR3 size: 14 residues. Trimming removed 7 bases from V and 6 bases from J; junction bases left unmatched: 11. The CDR3 DNA follows: TGTGCCAGCACCGACAGGGCATCGTACGCTGAAGCTTTCTTT. Protein sequence: CASTDRASYAEAFF.

This clone has only a few counts. The chain links TRBV4-1 to TRBJ1-4, with D possibly being TRBD1 (6 bases). The V end was cut by 4 bases, the J end by 8 bases, with 11 bases between. The germline gives CDR1 MGHRA, CDR2 YSYEKL. CDR3 size: 13 residues. In nucleotides, the CDR3 is TGCGCCAGCAGCCGCCCGGGGGCGGAAAAACTGTTTTTT. Its translation: CASSRPGAEKLFF.

The rearrangement uses TRBV6-5 and TRBJ1-1; no firm D call. The CDR3 runs to 16 residues. Germline V lookup: CDR1 MNHEY, CDR2 SVGAGI. With 1 base removed from V and 5 bases from J, the gap between germline ends came to 17 bases. CDR3 DNA sequence: TGTGCCAGCAGTTACTTAGCAGGCCTCGGGCAAACTGAAGCTTTCTTT. Encoded protein: CASSYLAGLGQTEAFF.

This chain joins TRBV5-4 and TRBJ2-5, with 9 bases that match TRBD2. There are 15 residues in the CDR3. The V gene's germline CDR1 is SGHNT and CDR2 YYREEE (reference sequence). With 1 base clipped from V and 4 bases from J, the junction kept 5 bases outside the gene matches. This CDR3 reads CASSLPSGAGETQYF. As DNA, the CDR3 is TGTGCCAGCAGCTTGCCTAGCGGGGCCGGAGAGACCCAGTACTTC.

The table lists this clone with a count of one. Here the CDR3 DNA reads TGTGCCGGAGGGGGGGGGACCTACGAGCAGTACTTC. Translating gives CAGGGGTYEQYF. V and J are TRBV30 and TRBJ2-7; a possible D gene is TRBD2 (7 bases). V shed 8 bases and J shed 2 bases, with 13 bases lying between them. The CDR3 contains 12 residues. Per the germline V gene, CDR1 is GTSNPN and CDR2 is SVGIG (reference sequence).

This chain links TRBV11-3 with TRBJ2-7; no reliable D call. Trimming removed 5 bases at V and 5 bases at J, with 13 bases between. The length of the CDR3 is 13 residues. Germline lookup yields CDR1 SGHNT and CDR2 YENEEA. The CDR3 spells CASSPISGDEQYF. CDR3 DNA: TGTGCCAGCAGCCCTATCTCTGGGGACGAGCAGTACTTC.

This clone has only one observation. The chain uses TRBV6-5 and TRBJ1-1; tentative D call: TRBD1 (5 bases). Trimming left V 2 bases short and J 1 base short, with 8 bases between. The CDR3 covers 14 residues. The germline V gene has CDR1 MNHEY and CDR2 SVGAGI. In DNA, the CDR3 is TGTGCCAGCAGTTACGACAGATGGAACACTGAAGCTTTCTTT. Encoded protein: CASSYDRWNTEAFF.

This sequence joins TRBV9 and TRBJ2-3, with D possibly matching TRBD1 (5 bases). Trimming pared 3 bases from V and 5 bases from J, leaving 10 bases between. Germline V gene sequence: CDR1 SGDLS, CDR2 YYNGEE. The CDR3 covers 13 residues. The CDR3: CASSATGQDTQYF. The CDR3 nucleotides read TGTGCCAGCAGCGCAACAGGACAAGATACGCAGTATTTT.

The chain joins TRBV5-6 to TRBJ2-7; no firm D call. CDR3 length: 12 residues. V gave up 0 bases and J gave up 3 bases, with 4 bases separating them. Germline CDR1 SGHDT, CDR2 YYEEEE. The CDR3 DNA reads as TGTGCCAGCAGCTTGGAACACTACGAGCAGTACTTC. Its translation: CASSLEHYEQYF.

This chain connects TRBV9 to TRBJ1-1; a possible D gene is TRBD1 (5 bases). V was clipped by 3 bases and J by 2 bases, with 11 bases between them. Germline V gene data show CDR1 as SGDLS and CDR2 as YYNGEE. The CDR3 loop spans 14 amino acids. CDR3 nucleotide sequence: TGTGCCAGCAGCGAACGGGGGGGTAACACTGAAGCTTTCTTT. Protein product: CASSERGGNTEAFF.

This rearrangement joins TRBV7-2 to TRBJ1-1; D perhaps matches TRBD1 (5 bases). V was trimmed by 5 bases and J by 4 bases, leaving 17 bases between them. This CDR3 is 15 amino acids long. Germline V lookup: CDR1 SGHTA, CDR2 FQGNSA. The CDR3 DNA is TGTGCCAGCAGCATAAACCCCCAGGGTATCACTGAAGCTTTCTTT. Protein: CASSINPQGITEAFF. Full variable domain (rest looked up from reference TRBV7-2 and TRBJ1-1): GAGVSQSPSNKVTEKGKDVELRCDPISGHTALYWYRQSLGQGLEFLIYFQGNSAPDKSGLPSDRFSAERTGGSVSTLTIQRTQQEDSAVYLCASSINPQGITEAFFGQGTRLTVV.

The genes are TRBV7-2 and TRBJ1-2, with TRBD1 as a possible D gene (6 bases). V lost 2 bases, J lost 0 bases, and 13 bases lay in between. The CDR3 covers 16 residues. Looked up from germline, CDR1 is SGHTA and CDR2 is FQGNSA. The CDR3 DNA reads as TGTGCCAGCAGCTTACAGGGGCCCAACCCTAACTATGGCTACACCTTC. Translation: CASSLQGPNPNYGYTF.

This chain joins TRBV5-4 and TRBJ2-3; the D call may be TRBD1 or TRBD2 (5 bases each). The V gene's germline CDR1 is SGHNT and CDR2 YYREEE (reference sequence). Trimming removed 4 bases at V and 1 base at J, with 16 bases between. The CDR3 consists of 16 residues. The CDR3 here is CASSAEGFQGTDTQYF. The DNA of the CDR3 is TGTGCCAGCAGCGCCGAGGGGTTTCAGGGCACAGATACGCAGTATTTT.

This chain uses TRBV28 with TRBJ2-5; the D is unclear. Deletions cut 1 base from V and 4 bases from J, with 10 bases between. Per the germline V gene, CDR1 is MDHEN and CDR2 is SYDVKM. The CDR3 is made up of 14 amino acids. The CDR3 nucleotides are TGTGCCAGCAGTTTATCAGGACGTCCAGAGACCCAGTACTTC. It translates to CASSLSGRPETQYF.

The CDR3 loop reads CASSSGTYETQYF. In DNA, the CDR3 is TGTGCCAGCAGTTCGGGGACATATGAGACCCAGTACTTC. The chain is built from TRBV27 and TRBJ2-5; maybe TRBD1 (6 bases). The CDR3 sequence is 13 residues long. From germline, CDR1 is MNHEY and CDR2 SMNVEV (reference sequence). Trimming took 4 bases from V and 5 from J, leaving 11 bases between them.

This clone was seen a single time. This chain joins TRBV5-1 and TRBJ1-5; 8 bases are shared with TRBD1. The CDR3 consists of 15 residues. CDR1 and CDR2 from the germline V gene are SGHRS and YFSETQ. V shed 4 bases, J shed 4 bases, and the junction held 7 bases outside the gene matches. This CDR3 reads CASSTQGAGNQPQHF. CDR3 DNA sequence: TGCGCCAGCAGCACCCAGGGGGCAGGGAATCAGCCCCAGCATTTT.

The V and J genes are TRBV21-1 and TRBJ1-3. TRBV21-1 is a recognized pseudogene. The CDR3 covers 17 residues. The CDR3 protein is CASSKAQDHLSGGAIYF. The CDR3 nucleotides are TGTGCCAGCAGCAAAGCGCAGGATCATCTCTCGGGGGGGGCCATATATTTT.

The chain uses TRBV4-3 and TRBJ2-3; 7 bases are shared with TRBD2. CDR3 size: 14 residues. V dropped 0 bases and J dropped 8; count of bases not matched to a gene: 5. The germline CDR1 and CDR2 sequences are LGHNA and YSLEER. The CDR3 is CASSQDQRGGTQYF. DNA of the CDR3: TGCGCCAGCAGCCAAGATCAGCGGGGAGGTACGCAGTATTTT.